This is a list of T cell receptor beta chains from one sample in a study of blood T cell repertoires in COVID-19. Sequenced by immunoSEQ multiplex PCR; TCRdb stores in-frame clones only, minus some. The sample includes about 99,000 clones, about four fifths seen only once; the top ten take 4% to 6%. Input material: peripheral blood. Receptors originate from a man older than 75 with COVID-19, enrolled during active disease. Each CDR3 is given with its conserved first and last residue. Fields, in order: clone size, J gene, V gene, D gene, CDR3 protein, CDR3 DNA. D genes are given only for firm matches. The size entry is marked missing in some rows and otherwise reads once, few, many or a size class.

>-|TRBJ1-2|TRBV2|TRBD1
CASSPLAGGAEGYTF
TGTGCCAGCAGCCCCCTGGCAGGGGGCGCAGAGGGCTACACCTTC
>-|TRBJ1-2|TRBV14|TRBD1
CASSRRGQDIAYGYTF
TGTGCCAGCAGCCGAAGAGGACAGGATATTGCGTATGGCTACACCTTC
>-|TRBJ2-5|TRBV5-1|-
CASSGGHGQETQYF
TGCGCCAGCAGCGGGGGACATGGACAAGAGACCCAGTACTTC
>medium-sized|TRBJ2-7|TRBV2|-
CASSPLNYEQYF
TGTGCCAGCAGCCCACTCAACTACGAGCAGTACTTC
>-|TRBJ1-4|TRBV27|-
CASKGDANDEKLFF
TGTGCCAGCAAGGGAGATGCCAACGATGAAAAACTGTTTTTT
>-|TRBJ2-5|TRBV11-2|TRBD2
CASSPRGGEGETQYF
TGTGCCAGCAGCCCGCGGGGGGGCGAGGGAGAGACCCAGTACTTC
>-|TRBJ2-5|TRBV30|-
CAWSVDNGETQYF
TGTGCCTGGAGTGTTGACAATGGAGAGACCCAGTACTTC
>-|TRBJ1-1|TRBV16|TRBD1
CASSLGQGNTEAFF
TGTGCCAGCAGCCTTGGACAGGGGAACACTGAAGCTTTCTTT
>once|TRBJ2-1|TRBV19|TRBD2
CASSIRLAAYNEQFF
TGTGCCAGTAGTATAAGGCTAGCGGCCTACAATGAGCAGTTCTTC
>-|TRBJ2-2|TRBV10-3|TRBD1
CASQGQANTGELFF
TGTGCCAGCCAGGGACAGGCGAACACCGGGGAGCTGTTTTTT
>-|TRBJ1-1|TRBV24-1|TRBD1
CATSPPGTGTEAFF
TGTGCCACCAGCCCTCCCGGGACAGGGACTGAAGCTTTCTTT
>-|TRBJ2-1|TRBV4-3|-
CASSQGLTTEQFF
TGCGCCAGCAGCCAAGGTTTGACAACTGAGCAGTTCTTC
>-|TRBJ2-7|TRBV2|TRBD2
CASRDSGSPLFTYF
TGTGCCAGCAGAGATAGCGGGAGCCCATTATTCACGTACTTC
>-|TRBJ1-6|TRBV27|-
CASSLNGQFMVSPLHF
TGTGCCAGCAGTTTAAACGGACAGTTTATGGTTTCACCCCTCCACTTT
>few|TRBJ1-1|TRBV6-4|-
CASSVEPNTEAFF
TGTGCCAGCAGTGTGGAGCCGAACACTGAAGCTTTCTTT
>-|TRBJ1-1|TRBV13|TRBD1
CASSLQDRDTEAFF
TGTGCCAGCAGCCTACAGGACAGGGACACTGAAGCTTTCTTT
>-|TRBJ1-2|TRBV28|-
CASSLPGLGGYTF
TGTGCCAGCAGCCTCCCAGGGCTTGGGGGCTACACCTTC
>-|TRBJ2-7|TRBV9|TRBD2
CASSATSSGGAYEQYF
TGTGCCAGCAGCGCGACCTCTAGCGGGGGGGCGTACGAGCAGTACTTC
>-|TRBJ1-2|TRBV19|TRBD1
CASSISQGLNYGYTF
TGTGCCAGTAGTATATCACAGGGGCTTAACTATGGCTACACCTTC
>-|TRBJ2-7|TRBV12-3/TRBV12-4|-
CASSFISYEQYF
TGTGCCAGCAGTTTTATCAGCTACGAGCAGTACTTC
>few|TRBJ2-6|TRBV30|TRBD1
CAWRGTVVSGANVLTF
TGTGCCTGGAGGGGGACAGTCGTCTCTGGGGCCAACGTCCTGACTTTC
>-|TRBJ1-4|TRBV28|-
CASSPPKFPKEKLFF
TGTGCCAGCAGTCCGCCCAAATTTCCTAAAGAAAAACTGTTTTTT
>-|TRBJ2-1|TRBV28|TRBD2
CASSRNSGGEYNEQFF
TGTGCCAGCAGCCGGAATAGCGGGGGGGAGTACAATGAGCAGTTCTTC
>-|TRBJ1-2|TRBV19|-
CASSMAGGTNYGYTF
TGTGCCAGTAGTATGGCGGGTGGTACTAACTATGGCTACACCTTC
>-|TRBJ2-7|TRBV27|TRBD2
CASSLFRGGVYEQYF
TGTGCCAGCAGTTTATTCCGCGGGGGGGTTTACGAGCAGTACTTC
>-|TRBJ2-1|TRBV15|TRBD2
CATSRDGLAGGPVYNEQFF
TGTGCCACCAGCAGAGATGGGCTAGCGGGAGGGCCTGTGTACAATGAGCAGTTCTTC
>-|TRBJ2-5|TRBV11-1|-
CASSFSGGETQYF
TGTGCCAGCAGCTTTTCGGGTGGAGAGACCCAGTACTTC
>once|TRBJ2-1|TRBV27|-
CASSLRNPYNEQFF
TGTGCCAGCAGTTTGAGAAATCCCTACAATGAGCAGTTCTTC
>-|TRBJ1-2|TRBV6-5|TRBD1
CASKQDRAPYGYTF
TGTGCCAGCAAGCAGGACAGGGCCCCATATGGCTACACCTTC
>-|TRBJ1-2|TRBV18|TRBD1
CASSPSAVGGQGTNGYTF
TGTGCCAGCTCACCTTCTGCGGTGGGAGGACAGGGAACCAATGGCTACACCTTC
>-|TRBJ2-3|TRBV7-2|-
CASSSSYGGTDTQYF
TGTGCCAGCAGCTCCTCTTACGGGGGCACAGATACGCAGTATTTT
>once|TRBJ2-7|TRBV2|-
CASSQHEASYEQYF
TGTGCCAGCAGCCAGCACGAGGCGTCCTACGAGCAGTACTTC
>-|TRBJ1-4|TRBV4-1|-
CASSQDQQKKLFF
TGCGCCAGCAGCCAAGATCAACAGAAAAAACTGTTTTTT
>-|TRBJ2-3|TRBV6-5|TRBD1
CASSRTGRLKDTQYF
TGTGCCAGCAGCCGGACAGGGCGTTTGAAAGATACGCAGTATTTT
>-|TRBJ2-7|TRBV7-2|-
CASSFLPAGGKEQYF
TGTGCCAGCAGCTTCCTCCCGGCGGGCGGGAAGGAGCAGTACTTC
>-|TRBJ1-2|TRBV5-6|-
CASSKPTGAKSYGYTF
TGTGCCAGCAGCAAACCGACAGGCGCAAAATCCTATGGCTACACCTTC
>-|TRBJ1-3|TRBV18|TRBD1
CASSAGQIGNTIYF
TGTGCCAGCTCAGCGGGACAGATTGGAAACACCATATATTTT
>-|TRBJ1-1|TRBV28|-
CASSLVRALRDEAFF
TGTGCCAGCAGCCTGGTCCGGGCTCTGCGGGATGAAGCTTTCTTT
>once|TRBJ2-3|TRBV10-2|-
CASSDVSSTDTQYF
TGCGCCAGCAGTGATGTTTCTAGCACAGATACGCAGTATTTT
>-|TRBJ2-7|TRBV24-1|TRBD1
CATSDPRQGVHEQYF
TGTGCCACCAGTGATCCCCGACAGGGTGTCCACGAGCAGTACTTC
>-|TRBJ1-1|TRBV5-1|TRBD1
CASSPLTGGNTEAFF
TGCGCCAGCAGCCCCCTGACAGGGGGCAACACTGAAGCTTTCTTT